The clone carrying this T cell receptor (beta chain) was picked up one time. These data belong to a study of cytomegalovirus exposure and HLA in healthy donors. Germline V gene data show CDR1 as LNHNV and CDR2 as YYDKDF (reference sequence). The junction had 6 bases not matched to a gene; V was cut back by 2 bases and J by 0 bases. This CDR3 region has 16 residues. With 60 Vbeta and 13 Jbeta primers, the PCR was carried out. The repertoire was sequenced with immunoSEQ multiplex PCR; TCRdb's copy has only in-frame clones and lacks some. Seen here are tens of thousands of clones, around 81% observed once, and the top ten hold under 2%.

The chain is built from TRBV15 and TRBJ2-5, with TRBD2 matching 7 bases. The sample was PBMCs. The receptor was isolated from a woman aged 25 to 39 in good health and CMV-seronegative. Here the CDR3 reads CATSRRIAGHQETQYF. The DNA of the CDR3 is TGTGCCACCAGCAGAAGAATAGCGGGTCACCAAGAGACCCAGTACTTC.